This TCR beta chain was identified in a study of T-cell reconstitution after alpha-beta-depleted transplantation in children. This clonotype was seen many times. Antigen specificity is unknown. The study's findings and limits: In some patients, recipient T cells and intrathymic progenitors surviving conditioning explained high day-60 diversity. One year post-transplant, T-cell counts and diversity were largely derived from T cells produced anew.

Trimming pared 3 bases from V and 5 bases from J, leaving 10 bases between. The length of the CDR3 is 14 residues. Unique molecular identifiers were incorporated during preparation of the TCRbeta library. TCRdb used MiXCR to reprocess the PCR reads, holding one entry per CDR3 protein. The sample has a few hundred thousand distinct CDR3 sequences, about a tenth seen once. The sequence derives from a boy under three years old with acute myeloid leukemia, due to receive a stem cell transplant. The rearrangement joins TRBV12-3 or TRBV12-4 to TRBJ2-2, with D possibly TRBD2 on 6 matching bases. Specimen: PBMCs, collected before TCRalphabeta/CD19-depleted stem cell transplant. The CDR3: CASSFAGRTGELFF. The DNA for the CDR3 is TGTGCCAGCAGTTTCGCAGGGAGGACCGGGGAGCTGTTTTTT.